These 25 T cell receptor beta chains share one sample of origin, sequenced in a study of blood T cells in healthy people across ages. Sample-barcoded 5' priming and a J-beta primer mix drove a second PCR of roughly 6 to 12 cycles. Each CDR3 protein is one row after TCRdb ran MiXCR on the 5' RACE reads. The table lists some 1,500,000 distinct CDR3 sequences, approximately 42% of them singletons. Sequenced: blood. These receptors came from a woman aged 18-30 years in good health.

This clonotype was seen just once. The chain joins TRBV20-1 to TRBJ2-4; tentative D call: TRBD1 (6 bases). The CDR3 runs 13 residues. CDR1 is DFQATT and CDR2 is SNEGSKA in the germline V gene (reference sequence). The V end lost 4 bases, the J end lost 15 bases, and 22 bases lay between the germline ends. The CDR3 DNA is TGCAGTGCTACCAAAGGGGGTGGTGACGGGCGGTACTTC. This sequence encodes CSATKGGGDGRYF.

V is TRBV12-3 or TRBV12-4 and J is TRBJ2-1, with a possible D match to TRBD1 (6 bases). The length of the CDR3 is 14 residues. V was shortened by 8 bases and J by 4 bases, with 15 bases between the two germline ends. CDR3 sequence: CASPGRGWYNEQFF. The CDR3 region has the DNA TGTGCCAGCCCAGGCAGGGGCTGGTACAATGAGCAGTTCTTC.

This sequence joins TRBV6-1 and TRBJ2-5; D call uncertain. The J call may be incorrect, as the DNA end agrees better with TRBJ2-1. The CDR3 contains 13 residues. The germline gives CDR1 MNHNS, CDR2 SASEGT. CDR3 nucleotide sequence: TGTGCCAGCAGTGAAGGTTGGCAGAAGACCCAGTTCTTC. Translating it yields CASSEGWQKTQFF.

The chain uses TRBV7-2 and TRBJ2-3; no clear D gene. CDR1 is SGHTA, CDR2 FQGNSA, per germline. With 4 bases removed from V and 0 bases from J, the gap between germline ends came to 11 bases. The CDR3 runs 15 residues. The CDR3 bases are TGTGCCAGCAGCTCGGATGCGTTTAGCACAGATACGCAGTATTTT. Translation gives CASSSDAFSTDTQYF.

In this sample, this clonotype turned up many times. CDR3 DNA sequence: TGTGCCAGCAGTTTTCCGACAGGATTAAATTCACCCCTCCACTTT. Its translation: CASSFPTGLNSPLHF. This sequence joins TRBV12-3 or TRBV12-4 and TRBJ1-6; possible D gene TRBD1, 6 bases. Trimming shortened V by 3 bases and J by 7 bases, and 13 bases separated the two germline ends. This CDR3 region has 15 residues.

The chain is built from TRBV20-1 and TRBJ2-5; 12 bases are a match to TRBD2. Germline trimming cut 5 bases from V and 11 bases from J; bases unmatched to any gene: 18. CDR1 is DFQATT, CDR2 SNEGSKA, per germline (reference sequence). The CDR3 is made up of 16 amino acids. The CDR3 region has the DNA TGCAGTGCTGCCCCTATGACTAGCGGGAGTGTAAATGAGCAGTACTTC. Protein sequence: CSAAPMTSGSVNEQYF.

This clonotype was counted ten times or more. The chain couples TRBV4-2 to TRBJ2-7; TRBD2 aligns across 8 bases. The J segment lost 5 bases and the V segment lost 0 bases, leaving 9 bases of the junction unmatched. CDR1 and CDR2 (germline): LGHNA, YNFKEQ. The CDR3 extends over 16 amino acids. The CDR3 region is CASSQEPSGSVHEQYF. For the CDR3, the DNA is TGTGCCAGCAGCCAAGAACCCAGCGGGAGTGTGCACGAGCAGTACTTC.

This clonotype has more than one count but fewer than ten. This chain links TRBV27 with TRBJ2-5; 7 positions match TRBD2. Trimming removed 6 bases from V and 5 bases from J; junction bases left unmatched: 9. The germline V gene has CDR1 MNHEY and CDR2 SMNVEV (reference sequence). The CDR3 consists of 14 residues. The CDR3 sequence: CASSGTTSGETQYF. The CDR3 region has the DNA TGTGCCAGCAGCGGGACTACCTCAGGGGAGACCCAGTACTTC.

With regard to this clonotype: The junction does not match germline at one end; this may be a read error. This chain joins TRBV29-1 and TRBJ2-2; D is unresolved. There are 13 residues in the CDR3. Germline V lookup: CDR1 SQVTM, CDR2 ANQGSEA. Here the CDR3 DNA reads TGCAGCGTTGGCACAGCGAACACCGGAGAGCTGTTTTTT. It specifies CSVGTANTGELFF.

J is TRBJ2-7 and V is TRBV10-3; D may be TRBD1 or TRBD2 (7 bases each). CDR3 length equals 16 residues. Trimming removed 7 bases from V and 1 base from J, with 20 bases in between. The germline V gene has CDR1 ENHRY and CDR2 SYGVKD. CDR3 sequence (DNA): TGTGCCATCACCCGAAGAGCGGGACAGAATTCCTACGAGCAGTACTTC. Protein sequence: CAITRRAGQNSYEQYF.

Only a few counts were recorded for this clonotype. The genes are TRBV4-1 and TRBJ2-7, with TRBD1 matching 7 bases. The V and J ends lost 4 bases and 5 bases, in that order; junction bases with no gene match: 5. The CDR3 consists of 13 residues. Germline V gives CDR1 MGHRA, CDR2 YSYEKL. In DNA, the CDR3 is TGCGCCAGCAGCCCGGGACAGCCTCACGAGCAGTACTTC. The encoded protein is CASSPGQPHEQYF.

This clonotype turned up a few times. This chain uses TRBV11-2 with TRBJ2-7; D might be TRBD1 (5 bases). CDR3 size: 14 residues. The germline CDR1 and CDR2 sequences are SGHAT and FQNNGV. The V end lost 6 bases, the J end lost 5 bases, and 17 bases lay between the germline ends. CDR3 sequence: CASSPREASDEQYF. CDR3 coding DNA: TGTGCCAGCAGTCCCAGGGAAGCTTCAGACGAGCAGTACTTC.

CDR3 in DNA: TGTGCCAGCAGCTTTAATGTTATTTCTTACAATGAGCAGTTCTTC. Protein sequence: CASSFNVISYNEQFF. V and J are TRBV7-8 and TRBJ2-1; no clear D gene. Germline V gene data show CDR1 as SGHVS and CDR2 as FQNEAQ. The ends were cut back, 3 bases at V and 4 bases at J, with 13 bases in the middle. The length of the CDR3 is 15 residues.

The count of this clonotype is one. DNA for the CDR3: TGCAGTGAGCTAGCGGGAGAGGGTGGGGAGACCCAGTACTTC. As protein: CSELAGEGGETQYF. J is TRBJ2-5 and V is TRBV20-1; 10 bases align to TRBD2. CDR3 size: 14 residues. Germline V gives CDR1 DFQATT, CDR2 SNEGSKA (reference sequence). J gave up 5 bases and V 7 bases, and 10 bases lay outside the gene matches.

This clonotype was counted many times. The V and J genes are TRBV5-5 and TRBJ1-5; D is unresolved. This CDR3 contains 14 residues. Trimming took 2 bases from V and 11 from J, leaving 17 bases between them. Germline V CDR1 and CDR2: SGHKS, YYEKEE (reference sequence). The CDR3 sequence is CASSLTFVPVSQHF. The CDR3 DNA follows: TGTGCCAGCAGCTTAACTTTCGTCCCTGTTTCCCAGCATTTT.

This clonotype was counted only a few times. The genes are TRBV29-1 and TRBJ1-4; 7 nucleotides agree with TRBD1. The CDR3 extends over 13 amino acids. Germline CDR1 and CDR2: SQVTM and ANQGSEA. Trimming took 5 bases from V and 4 from J; bases not matched to a gene: 4. The DNA for the CDR3 is TGCAGCGTTCCGGGACAGTATAATGAAAAACTGTTTTTT. Its protein is CSVPGQYNEKLFF.

This clonotype was picked up one time. This chain uses TRBV6-1 with TRBJ2-4; D unresolved. CDR3 size: 17 residues. Germline-derived CDR1 and CDR2 are MNHNS and SASEGT. V was shortened by 6 bases and J by 13 bases, with 31 bases between the two germline ends. The CDR3 is CASSRSNGAFTYNEQYF. The CDR3 DNA reads TGTGCCAGCAGCCGATCTAATGGAGCCTTTACTTACAATGAGCAGTACTTC.

CDR3 sequence: CASSPRGRLGEKLFF. CDR3 nucleotide sequence: TGTGCCAGCAGCCCCCGGGGAAGGCTGGGTGAAAAACTGTTTTTT. The chain combines TRBV7-2 with TRBJ1-4; D is unresolved. The CDR3 runs 15 residues. The germline V and J ends were trimmed by 5 bases and 7 bases, with 17 bases remaining between them. Germline CDR1 and CDR2: SGHTA and FQGNSA.

The chain combines TRBV27 with TRBJ2-3; the D gene is possibly TRBD2 (6 bases). The V gene lost 7 bases and the J gene lost 6 bases, with 20 bases spanning the gap. Germline V gene sequence: CDR1 MNHEY, CDR2 SMNVEV (reference sequence). This CDR3 contains 15 residues. CDR3 loop: CASISLARVGDTQYF. The CDR3 DNA reads TGTGCCAGCATCTCGCTAGCGAGAGTAGGCGATACGCAGTATTTT.

In this sample, this clonotype turned up once. The chain combines TRBV9 with TRBJ2-1; D is unresolved. V shed 4 bases and J shed 7 bases, with 12 bases lying between them. Germline assignment: CDR1 SGDLS and CDR2 YYNGEE. The CDR3 is 13 amino acids. CDR3 bases: TGTGCCAGCAGCAGGACGCCGATTAATGAGCAGTTCTTC. It yields the protein CASSRTPINEQFF.

The sample holds a few counts of this clonotype. Here the CDR3 reads CASSIDGGGQNEQFF. CDR3 bases: TGTGCCAGTAGTATAGATGGCGGGGGGCAGAATGAGCAGTTCTTC. The V call is TRBV19, the J call TRBJ2-1; 8 bases match TRBD2. This CDR3 comprises 15 residues. The V and J ends lost 0 bases and 7 bases, in that order; junction bases with no gene match: 5. The V gene's germline CDR1 is LNHDA and CDR2 SQIVND (reference sequence).

The genes are TRBV14 and TRBJ1-1; TRBD1 might be the D (6 bases). The CDR3 covers 16 residues. Germline CDR1 reads SGHDN; CDR2 reads FVKESK. The V end lost 1 base, the J end lost 6 bases, and 18 bases lay between the germline ends. The CDR3 loop is CASSQVGTTGIAEAFF. For the CDR3, the DNA is TGTGCCAGCAGCCAAGTGGGAACGACAGGAATCGCTGAAGCTTTCTTT.

The chain links TRBV27 to TRBJ1-1; 9 bases map to TRBD1. The CDR3 contains 16 residues. Germline V gene lookup returns CDR1 MNHEY and CDR2 SMNVEV (reference sequence). J was trimmed by 2 bases and V by 3 bases; bases with no gene match: 7. As DNA, the CDR3 is TGTGCCAGCAGTTTTCTCGCGGACAGGGGTAACACTGAAGCTTTCTTT. Translating gives CASSFLADRGNTEAFF.

This clonotype was detected ten times or more. This chain connects TRBV12-3 or TRBV12-4 to TRBJ2-7; D possibly corresponds to TRBD2 (5 bases). V was cut by 4 bases and J by 0 bases, with 7 bases left in between. The CDR3 totals 13 residues. CDR3 DNA sequence: TGTGCCAGCAGTTCCACTAGCTCCTACGAGCAGTACTTC. Its protein product is CASSSTSSYEQYF.

V gene TRBV27 combines with J gene TRBJ2-3; 8 nucleotides agree with TRBD2. J gave up 5 bases and V 2 bases, and 3 bases lay outside the gene matches. This CDR3 region has 14 residues. Germline-derived CDR1 and CDR2 are MNHEY and SMNVEV (reference sequence). This CDR3 reads CASSLSGGRDTQYF. The CDR3 DNA sequence: TGTGCCAGCAGTTTAAGCGGGGGACGAGATACGCAGTATTTT.